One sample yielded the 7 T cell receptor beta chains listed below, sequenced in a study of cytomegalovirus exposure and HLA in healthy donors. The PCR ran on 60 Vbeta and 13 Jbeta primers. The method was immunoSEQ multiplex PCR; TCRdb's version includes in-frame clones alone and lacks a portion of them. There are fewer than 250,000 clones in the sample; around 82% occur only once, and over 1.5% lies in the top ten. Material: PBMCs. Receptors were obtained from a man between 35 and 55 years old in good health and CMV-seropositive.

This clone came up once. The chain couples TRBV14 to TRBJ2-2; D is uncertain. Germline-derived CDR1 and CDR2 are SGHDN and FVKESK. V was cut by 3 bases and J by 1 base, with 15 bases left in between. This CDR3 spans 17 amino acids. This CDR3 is CASSQVDTLWNTGELFF. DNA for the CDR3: TGTGCCAGCAGCCAGGTTGACACCCTTTGGAACACCGGGGAGCTGTTTTTT.

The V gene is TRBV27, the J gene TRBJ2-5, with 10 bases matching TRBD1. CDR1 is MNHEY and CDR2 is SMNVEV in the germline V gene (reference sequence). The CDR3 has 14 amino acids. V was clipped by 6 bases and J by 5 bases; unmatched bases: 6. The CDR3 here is CASRSSGQGETQYF. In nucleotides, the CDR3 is TGTGCCAGCAGATCCTCGGGACAGGGGGAGACCCAGTACTTC.

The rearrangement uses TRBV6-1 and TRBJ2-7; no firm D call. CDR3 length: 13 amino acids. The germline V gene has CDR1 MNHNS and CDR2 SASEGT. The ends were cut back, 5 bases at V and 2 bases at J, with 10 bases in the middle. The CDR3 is CASSSAVTYEQYF. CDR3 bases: TGTGCCAGCAGTTCCGCGGTTACCTACGAGCAGTACTTC.

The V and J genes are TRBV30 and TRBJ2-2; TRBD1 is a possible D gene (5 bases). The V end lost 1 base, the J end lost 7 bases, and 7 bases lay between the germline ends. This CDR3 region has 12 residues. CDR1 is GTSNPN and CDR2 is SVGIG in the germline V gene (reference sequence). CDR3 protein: CAWSERGGELFF. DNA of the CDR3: TGTGCCTGGAGTGAAAGGGGCGGGGAGCTGTTTTTT.

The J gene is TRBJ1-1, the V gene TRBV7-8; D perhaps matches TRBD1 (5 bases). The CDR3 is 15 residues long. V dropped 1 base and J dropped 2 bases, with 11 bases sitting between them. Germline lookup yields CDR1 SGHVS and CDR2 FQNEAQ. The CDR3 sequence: CASSLEGRRNTEAFF. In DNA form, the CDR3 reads TGTGCCAGCAGCTTAGAGGGGAGGAGAAACACTGAAGCTTTCTTT.

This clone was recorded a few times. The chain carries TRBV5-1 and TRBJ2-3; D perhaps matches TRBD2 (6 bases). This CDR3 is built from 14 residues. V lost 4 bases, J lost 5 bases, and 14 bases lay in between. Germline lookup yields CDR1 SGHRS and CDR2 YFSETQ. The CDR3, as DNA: TGCGCCAGCAGCGCCCTAGGGCGGGAAGATACGCAGTATTTT. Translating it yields CASSALGREDTQYF.

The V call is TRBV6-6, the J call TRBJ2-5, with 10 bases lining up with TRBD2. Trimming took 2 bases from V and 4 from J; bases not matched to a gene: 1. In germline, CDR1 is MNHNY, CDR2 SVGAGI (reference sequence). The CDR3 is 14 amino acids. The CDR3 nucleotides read TGTGCCAGCAGTTACGTAGCGGGAGGAGAGACCCAGTACTTC. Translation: CASSYVAGGETQYF.